These 32 T cell receptor beta chains came from one sample sequenced in a study of blood T cell repertoires in COVID-19 (TCRdb year 2020). Receptor libraries were prepared by the immunoSEQ multiplex PCR assay. What TCRdb holds here is the immuneACCESS table cut down to in-frame rearrangements. Part of the clones is not present; checked against another copy, under half of the missing clones reflect an unresolved V gene, and the others are unexplained. This sample lists over 130,000 clones; 84% were detected once. The ten largest make up about 8% of the sample. Sequencing was done on a sample of peripheral blood. The receptors originated from a human donor in a cohort sampled during active COVID-19.

In this sample, this clone turned up once. V gene TRBV29-1 combines with J gene TRBJ1-1, with 8 bases matching TRBD1. CDR3 size: 15 residues. The trim removed 4 bases at V and 0 bases at J, leaving 7 bases unmatched. CDR1 and CDR2 (germline): SQVTM, ANQGSEA. DNA of the CDR3: TGCAGCGTTGGTACAGGGGGGTCCCTGAACACTGAAGCTTTCTTT. The encoded protein is CSVGTGGSLNTEAFF.

The chain uses TRBV14 and TRBJ1-2; a possible D gene is TRBD1 (5 bases). The CDR3 sequence is 15 residues long. Germline CDR1 reads SGHDN; CDR2 reads FVKESK. Between the trimmed V and J ends, which lost 0 bases and 2 bases, there was a span of 10 bases. CDR3 in DNA: TGTGCCAGCAGCCAAGAAGGACGACAGAACTATGGCTACACCTTC. Its protein is CASSQEGRQNYGYTF. Full variable domain (outside the CDR3, taken from reference TRBV14 and TRBJ1-2): EAGVTQFPSHSVIEKGQTVTLRCDPISGHDNLYWYRRVMGKEIKFLLHFVKESKQDESGMPNNRFLAERTGGTYSTLKVQPAELEDSGVYFCASSQEGRQNYGYTFGSGTRLTVV.

A single count supports this clone. The chain carries TRBV5-1 and TRBJ1-6, with no clear D. The length of the CDR3 is 15 residues. Germline V gene data show CDR1 as SGHRS and CDR2 as YFSETQ. The germline V and J ends were trimmed by 8 bases and 5 bases, with 17 bases remaining between them. The CDR3: CASNAGYPNNSPLHF. CDR3 in DNA: TGCGCCAGTAATGCAGGTTACCCAAATAATTCACCCCTCCACTTT.

J is TRBJ2-7 and V is TRBV28, with a possible D match to TRBD1 (5 bases). In germline, CDR1 is MDHEN, CDR2 SYDVKM. Trimming removed 8 bases from V and 4 bases from J, with 12 bases in between. This CDR3 is 12 amino acids long. The CDR3 DNA is TGTGCCAGCCGCGGACAACAGTACGAGCAGTACTTC. Amino acids: CASRGQQYEQYF.

The rearrangement joins TRBV2 to TRBJ2-4, with D perhaps matching TRBD1 (5 bases). Germline values: CDR1 SNHLY, CDR2 FYNNEI. The CDR3 has 14 residues. V shed 8 bases and J shed 9 bases, with 20 bases lying between them. The CDR3 DNA reads as TGTGCCAGCGTTGACATGGGCCTGGGGCGCATTCAGTACTTC. Translation gives CASVDMGLGRIQYF.

This clone came up a few times. In DNA form, the CDR3 reads TGTGCCAGCAGCTGGCCTGAGGGAGGATCGACAGGCTACACCTTC. Translation gives CASSWPEGGSTGYTF. The chain recombines TRBV7-9 with TRBJ1-2; no reliable D call. Looked up from germline, CDR1 is SEHNR and CDR2 is FQNEAQ (reference sequence). V shed 4 bases and J shed 8 bases, with 20 bases lying between them. The CDR3 is 15 amino acids.

CDR3 protein: CASSLEGQLLFTGSGNTIYF. CDR3 DNA: TGCGCCAGCAGCTTGGAGGGACAACTCCTTTTTACGGGCTCTGGAAACACCATATATTTT. J is TRBJ1-3 and V is TRBV5-1; TRBD1 might be the D (6 bases). The CDR3 contains 20 residues. Germline V gives CDR1 SGHRS, CDR2 YFSETQ. V lost 0 bases to trimming and J lost 0 bases, with 22 bases between them.

The V and J genes are TRBV4-1 and TRBJ2-7; D might be TRBD2 (6 bases). The V gene lost 6 bases and the J gene lost 0 bases, with 15 bases spanning the gap. This CDR3 is built from 15 residues. The germline V gene has CDR1 MGHRA and CDR2 YSYEKL. The CDR3: CASSRGGETSYEQYF. The CDR3 region has the DNA TGCGCCAGCAGTCGCGGCGGGGAAACCTCCTACGAGCAGTACTTC.

This chain links TRBV7-3 with TRBJ2-1; D ambiguous. This CDR3 comprises 14 residues. Germline V gives CDR1 SGHTA, CDR2 FQGTGA. V lost 1 base and J lost 4, with 8 bases in between. This CDR3 is CASSLIGGYNEQFF. CDR3 bases: TGTGCCAGCAGCTTAATAGGCGGTTACAATGAGCAGTTCTTC.

The chain couples TRBV5-5 to TRBJ1-4, with 8 bases fitting TRBD1. This CDR3 contains 16 residues. The J segment lost 2 bases and the V segment lost 4 bases, leaving 7 bases of the junction unmatched. Germline values: CDR1 SGHKS, CDR2 YYEKEE (reference sequence). In nucleotides, the CDR3 is TGTGCCAGCAGCCCGGTCCCAGGGGGCACTAATGAAAAACTGTTTTTT. Translated, it gives CASSPVPGGTNEKLFF.

This clone showed up just once. The chain joins TRBV6-5 to TRBJ1-2; 9 positions match TRBD1. Germline V gene data show CDR1 as MNHEY and CDR2 as SVGAGI. The CDR3 loop spans 14 amino acids. V trimming: 7 bases; J trimming: 4 bases; junction bases outside the gene matches: 7. The CDR3 region has the DNA TGTGCCAGCACCACAGGGGGCTTAGGCTATGGCTACACCTTC. Amino acid sequence: CASTTGGLGYGYTF.

The chain couples TRBV6-6 to TRBJ1-1, with no clear D. This CDR3 has 14 residues. The V end was cut by 3 bases, the J end by 0 bases, with 8 bases between. CDR1 and CDR2 (germline): MNHNY, SVGAGI (reference sequence). The CDR3 sequence: CASSYSVMNTEAFF. The DNA of the CDR3 is TGTGCCAGCAGTTATTCAGTAATGAACACTGAAGCTTTCTTT.

The chain joins TRBV4-1 to TRBJ1-4; TRBD1 aligns across 8 bases. CDR3 length equals 16 residues. From germline, CDR1 is MGHRA and CDR2 YSYEKL. V trimming: 4 bases; J trimming: 8 bases; junction bases outside the gene matches: 12. This CDR3 reads CASSPSSRTGIEKLFF. For the CDR3, the DNA is TGCGCCAGCAGCCCCTCGTCCCGGACAGGGATAGAAAAACTGTTTTTT.

J is TRBJ1-2 and V is TRBV6-6; D gene ambiguous. The CDR3 is 13 residues long. The V gene's germline CDR1 is MNHNY and CDR2 SVGAGI (reference sequence). V was trimmed by 9 bases and J by 5 bases, leaving 16 bases between them. CDR3 in amino acids: CASRAGEEYGYTF. As DNA, the CDR3 is TGTGCCAGTCGCGCTGGGGAGGAGTATGGCTACACCTTC.

The gene calls are TRBV5-5 and TRBJ2-1; D is possibly TRBD1 (6 bases). The V end was cut by 0 bases, the J end by 4 bases, with 8 bases between. The germline gives CDR1 SGHKS, CDR2 YYEKEE (reference sequence). The CDR3 runs 14 residues. Here the CDR3 DNA reads TGTGCCAGCAGCTTGGATAGGGGGTACAATGAGCAGTTCTTC. Translating it yields CASSLDRGYNEQFF.

This clone was recorded once. This rearrangement joins TRBV18 to TRBJ1-1; 8 positions match TRBD1. V shed 3 bases, J shed 4 bases, and the junction held 7 bases outside the gene matches. CDR1 is KGHSH, CDR2 LQKENI, per germline. The CDR3 spans 15 residues. CDR3 in amino acids: CASSPNGQGTTEAFF. The CDR3 coding sequence is TGTGCCAGCTCACCCAACGGACAGGGAACCACTGAAGCTTTCTTT.

This clone was recorded a few times. V is TRBV18 and J is TRBJ2-7; weak D call: TRBD2 (5 bases). The V gene lost 6 bases and the J gene lost 2 bases, with 14 bases spanning the gap. The CDR3 has 14 amino acids. Germline V gives CDR1 KGHSH, CDR2 LQKENI. The CDR3 bases are TGTGCCAGCTCTCTCGGAGGAGAAACCTACGAGCAGTACTTC. Its protein is CASSLGGETYEQYF.

This clone was observed a single time. V usage is TRBV10-3 and J usage is TRBJ2-5; 8 nucleotides line up with TRBD1. V lost 6 bases and J lost 4; bases outside the gene matches: 4. The CDR3 contains 13 residues. CDR1 and CDR2 (germline): ENHRY, SYGVKD. Here the CDR3 reads CAIRPGGRETQYF. In DNA form, the CDR3 reads TGTGCCATCAGACCAGGGGGCAGAGAGACCCAGTACTTC.

This chain uses TRBV5-1 with TRBJ2-7, with 11 bases identical to TRBD2. V lost 0 bases to trimming and J lost 0 bases; unmatched junction nucleotides: 5. Germline lookup yields CDR1 SGHRS and CDR2 YFSETQ. CDR3 length equals 17 residues. CDR3 protein: CASSLDSSGGSSYEQYF. CDR3 nucleotide sequence: TGCGCCAGCAGCTTGGACTCTAGCGGGGGGTCCTCCTACGAGCAGTACTTC.

The V call is TRBV18, the J call TRBJ1-1; 9 nucleotides match TRBD1. V was pared by 5 bases and J by 0 bases, with 10 bases of the junction left unmatched. The CDR3 sequence is 17 residues long. The germline CDR1 and CDR2 sequences are KGHSH and LQKENI. The CDR3 sequence is CASSAGQGGAMNTEAFF. For the CDR3, the DNA is TGTGCCAGCTCAGCGGGACAGGGAGGGGCGATGAACACTGAAGCTTTCTTT.

The rearrangement links TRBV9 to TRBJ2-1; 10 bases align to TRBD2. Per the germline V gene, CDR1 is SGDLS and CDR2 is YYNGEE. V was clipped by 3 bases and J by 9 bases; unmatched bases: 12. The CDR3 has 16 amino acids. This CDR3 reads CASSGVASGGFGEQFF. The DNA for the CDR3 is TGTGCCAGCAGCGGGGTGGCTAGCGGGGGATTTGGTGAGCAGTTCTTC.

The V and J genes are TRBV10-1 and TRBJ1-1; the D gene is possibly TRBD1 (6 bases). The CDR3 length is 13 residues. The V gene's germline CDR1 is WNHNN and CDR2 SYGVQD (reference sequence). Trimming removed 6 bases at V and 0 bases at J, with 8 bases between. The CDR3 bases are TGCGCCAGCAGAGGACAGTTGAACACTGAAGCTTTCTTT. This gives the protein CASRGQLNTEAFF.

This clone was recorded once. The genes are TRBV2 and TRBJ2-2, with TRBD1 matching over 8 bases. This CDR3 has 16 residues. Germline lookup yields CDR1 SNHLY and CDR2 FYNNEI. With 7 bases clipped from V and 4 bases from J, the junction kept 11 bases outside the gene matches. Here the CDR3 DNA reads TGTGCCAGCAATCCAGACAGGGGAGCAGGCACCGGGGAGCTGTTTTTT. This sequence encodes CASNPDRGAGTGELFF. The whole variable domain, filled in from reference TRBV2 and TRBJ2-2, reads EPEVTQTPSHQVTQMGQEVILRCVPISNHLYFYWYRQILGQKVEFLVSFYNNEISEKSEIFDDQFSVERPDGSNFTLKIRSTKLEDSAMYFCASNPDRGAGTGELFFGEGSRLTVL.

This clone came up a few times. The J gene is TRBJ2-7, the V gene TRBV7-9, with D perhaps matching TRBD2 (5 bases). Trimming removed 2 bases from V and 3 bases from J, with 14 bases in between. Germline V gene data show CDR1 as SEHNR and CDR2 as FQNEAQ (reference sequence). The CDR3 sequence is 15 residues long. CDR3 sequence (DNA): TGTGCCAGCAGCTTAACGGGGTCTGCCTACTACGAGCAGTACTTC. It is translated as CASSLTGSAYYEQYF.

This clone was picked up a small number of times. V and J are TRBV12-1 and TRBJ1-5; TRBD1, as called in the table, went unchecked against the DNA. TRBV12-1 is assigned pseudogene status. This CDR3 comprises 15 residues. CDR3 in DNA: TGTGCCAGCAGCCTGTGGACAGGGAGCAATCAGCCCCAGCATTTT. Amino acid sequence: CASSLWTGSNQPQHF.

This chain links TRBV5-4 with TRBJ1-5; D remains ambiguous. The CDR3 runs 14 residues. V lost 2 bases and J lost 0, with 6 bases in between. From germline, CDR1 is SGHNT and CDR2 YYREEE (reference sequence). The DNA for the CDR3 is TGTGCCAGCAGCTTCGAGGGTAGCAATCAGCCCCAGCATTTT. This encodes CASSFEGSNQPQHF.

The rearrangement uses TRBV6-2 or TRBV6-3 and TRBJ1-5; weak D call: TRBD1 (5 bases). CDR1 and CDR2 (germline): MNHEY, SVGEGT. The V end was cut by 4 bases, the J end by 2 bases, with 9 bases between. The CDR3 extends over 14 amino acids. For the CDR3, the DNA is TGTGCCAGCAGTTCAGGGATTGGCAATCAGCCCCAGCATTTT. Its translation: CASSSGIGNQPQHF.

This chain links TRBV27 with TRBJ2-1; TRBD2 agrees at 12 bases. This CDR3 spans 17 amino acids. Germline CDR1 MNHEY, CDR2 SMNVEV (reference sequence). Losses at the gene ends were 3 bases for V and 7 bases for J; bases not matched to a gene: 10. CDR3 in DNA: TGTGCCAGCAGTTTTTCTACACTAGCGGGGGGATTTAATGAGCAGTTCTTC. Translated, it gives CASSFSTLAGGFNEQFF.

This chain uses TRBV5-6 with TRBJ1-2, with a weak D call TRBD1 (6 bases). This CDR3 has 14 residues. Germline CDR1 SGHDT, CDR2 YYEEEE. The V end lost 2 bases, the J end lost 4 bases, and 12 bases lay between the germline ends. CDR3 region: CASSLQGSVYGYTF. In nucleotides, the CDR3 is TGTGCCAGCAGCTTACAGGGCTCTGTCTATGGCTACACCTTC.

CDR3 loop: CASSLGRGGDSPLHF. DNA for the CDR3: TGTGCCAGCAGTTTAGGCAGGGGAGGGGATTCACCCCTCCACTTT. The V call is TRBV27, the J call TRBJ1-6; maybe TRBD1 (6 bases). Germline values: CDR1 MNHEY, CDR2 SMNVEV (reference sequence). The CDR3 sequence is 15 residues long. Trimming removed 2 bases from V and 8 bases from J, with 13 bases in between.

The rearrangement joins TRBV5-1 to TRBJ2-7; D perhaps matches TRBD2 (7 bases). The V gene's germline CDR1 is SGHRS and CDR2 YFSETQ. V was trimmed by 6 bases and J by 5 bases, leaving 15 bases between them. The CDR3 is 13 residues long. As DNA, the CDR3 is TGCGCCAGCAAGGGTACAGGGAGGGACGAGCAGTACTTC. This encodes CASKGTGRDEQYF.

V is TRBV19 and J is TRBJ1-1; 11 bases are shared with TRBD1. Germline trimming cut 5 bases from V and 5 bases from J; bases unmatched to any gene: 7. CDR3 length: 15 amino acids. Germline V gives CDR1 LNHDA, CDR2 SQIVND (reference sequence). CDR3 coding DNA: TGTGCCAGTAGTCTGGGACAGGGGGATTTGACTGAAGCTTTCTTT. Its protein product is CASSLGQGDLTEAFF.